This T cell receptor beta chain was recovered during a study of cytomegalovirus exposure and HLA in healthy donors (dated by TCRdb to between 2016 and 2019). Background on the whole study: An earlier analysis of 587 of the donors reported 276 Gb of sequence data and roughly 120 million unique TCR beta sequences obtained from about 179 million T cells. An early release covering 550 to 650 HLA-typed donors comprised about 300 gigabases of sequencing data and around 80 million unique TCR sequences. Of the roughly 400 genotyped donors, 65% to 90% fell in the genetic ancestry cluster associated with self-reported Caucasian donors. The aim of the study was to test whether cataloging public T cell receptors could identify signatures of past pathogen exposure. The T cell repertoires of 700 or so subjects were profiled by immunosequencing and related to cytomegalovirus serostatus. Besides the first cohort of hundreds of subjects, a separate validation cohort made up of around 120 different subjects was used. To predict cytomegalovirus infection status, the study combined high-throughput TCR immunosequencing, statistical association of individual TCRs with disease status, and machine learning. To study patterns of TCR occurrence, a later analysis re-analyzed previously published TCR beta repertoires from 700 or so donors and added high-resolution HLA genotyping. Rather than using new phenotypic data, the later analysis identified candidate immune exposures from TCR beta sequences and from how often those sequences occurred across donors. An earlier analysis of approximately 500 of the donors applied high-throughput TCR beta sequencing to assess whether each TCR beta V gene segment acted as functional or pseudogenic. Donor age, sex, ethnicity and CMV serostatus were compiled alongside the repertoire data. In a later genetic analysis, genome-wide SNP genotypes for about 65% of the roughly 700 donors were used, and that subset was treated as a discovery cohort. Every discovery cohort repertoire had been produced on one sequencing platform. Both class I and class II loci were covered by HLA typing, at four-digit resolution. The number of donors typed differed by locus, with 629-630 for A, B, C, DRB1 and DQB1, around 500 for DQA1, about 610 for DPA1, and over 400 for DPB1. A few DR-DQ haplotypes were treated as single units for association and clustering because of strong linkage in the cohort. Across some 400 genotyped donors of the cohort, an average of roughly 200,000 unique TCR beta nucleotide sequences per donor were sequenced, and approximately 19% of those sequences were non-productive. The research as a whole found: Specific HLA alleles were associated with 16,951 TCR beta sequences at a false discovery rate of 0.05 in a later analysis. Only TCR beta chains were sequenced in this cohort, and the absence of alpha or paired-chain data limited detectable features. A later analysis found that TCR association rates varied across HLA loci, with DRB1 alleles showing the most associated TCRs and HLA-C alleles the fewest. Some IMGT-functional V segments, including TRBV6-2 and TRBV6-3, could not be distinguished by the 87-base-pair reads and were therefore excluded. Because some donors lacked HLA typing at each locus, the association tests relied only on the typed subset. A later analysis found that HLA-associated TCR beta chains were more clonally expanded and had lower generation probabilities than equally common non-associated chains. Most CMV-associated TCR beta chains appeared to be HLA-restricted in a later analysis, and the HLA associations seemed to be driven largely by CMV exposure. A later analysis reported that several top co-occurrence clusters appeared linked to parvovirus B19, influenza, CMV and Epstein-Barr virus. For the cohort, immune exposure information was limited to CMV serostatus. An earlier analysis of approximately 540 of the donors showed that most TCR beta V segments appeared in productive rearrangements either about 87% or about 30% of the time, which broadly matched IMGT annotations. V-gene and J-gene trimming of TCR beta chains was associated with a missense DCLRE1C variant in a later genetic analysis, and the association was replicated in an independent cohort. Linkage disequilibrium might explain the correlated functional status among segregating V segments, but an unknown experimental factor could not be excluded. The earlier analysis of approximately 540 of the donors excluded seventeen rarely observed V segments, including chromosome 9 orphons, because counts were too low. The presence/absence analyses assumed that sequencing depth was roughly uniform across donors, and that assumption may not be true. While some public TCRs were present in many individuals, most TCR sequences turned up only very rarely across donors. The study listed 150 to 200 TCR beta chains as associated with cytomegalovirus. The sequencing pipeline was judged likely to have produced a cluster of highly shared sequence variants as a technical artifact. It was suggested by the authors that the approach could potentially be generalized to other disease states and immunological phenotypes. A further reported finding was that TCR beta sequences accurately predicted the HLA-A and HLA-B alleles for most subjects in the first cohort. In both the original and validation cohorts, the classifier was reported to diagnose cytomegalovirus status with high specificity and sensitivity. Strong co-occurrence of HLA alleles, especially DR and DQ, made assigning TCR associations to individual alleles difficult. A few of the identified cytomegalovirus-associated TCR beta chains were confirmed in vitro to be specific for cytomegalovirus antigens. In a later genetic analysis, fewer N-insertions in productive TCRs were reported among donors in an Asian-associated ancestry cluster than the approximately 630-donor mean.

Regarding this clone: The target of this receptor is not known. No per-base quality is available; no much larger clone lies one base away. This sample also contains other DNA sequences that code for the same CDR3.

The cohort comprised some 700 healthy bone marrow donors. At the time of sampling, every cohort member was nominally healthy, though immune exposures that went unrecorded were likely present. The donor tested CMV seropositive, placing the donor among the roughly 300 seropositive members of the cohort. Each donor provided a peripheral blood sample, and peripheral blood mononuclear cells were used for TCR beta sequencing. Genomic DNA extraction from the blood cell samples was performed with the Qiagen DNeasy Blood Extraction Kit. Library construction relied on the immunoSEQ multiplex PCR assay. A mixture of 60 forward primers for TCR Vbeta segments and 13 reverse primers for TCR Jbeta segments was used in the multiplex PCR. The CDR3 region of rearranged TCR beta genes was amplified from genomic DNA by a multiplex PCR assay. Amplified TCR beta libraries were sequenced as 87-base-pair reads on the Illumina HiSeq System. From the authors' description of their analysis: Across the 666 repertoires, a later analysis counted 75 million to 90 million unique TCR beta chains, 8.5 million to 12 million of which were shared by at least two donors. A nearest-neighbor algorithm error-corrected the raw reads and collapsed the reads into unique sequences, merging closely related sequences to remove PCR and sequencing errors. V, D and J gene segments were assigned by aligning CDR3 sequences to IMGT reference sequences. Each retained sequence needed at least a six-nucleotide match to both a V gene segment and a J gene segment. A rearrangement counted as productive if the CDR3 had no stop codons and remained in frame with V and J, and every other rearrangement counted as non-productive. CDR3 was defined by IMGT convention, running from the second conserved V-encoded cysteine to the conserved J-encoded phenylalanine. The earlier analysis of fewer than 700 of the donors excluded sequences that lacked an unambiguous match to a single V gene segment. In an earlier analysis of several hundred of the donors, V segments were called functional above 56.7% productive rearrangements and were called segregating when the between-donor standard deviation exceeded 5%. A statistical classification framework was developed to diagnose cytomegalovirus status using the catalog of TCR beta chain sequences. In a later analysis, V and J genes were assigned by comparing TCR nucleotide sequences against IMGT/GENE-DB human TR gene sequences. The TCRdist pipeline was used in a later analysis to assign CDR3 sequences and most-parsimonious VDJ recombination scenarios. In a later analysis, each TCR beta chain was defined by its CDR3 amino acid sequence together with its V-gene family, and reads lacking a unique V-gene family were excluded. To address suspected cross-contamination and a sequencing artifact, a later analysis removed a few hundred highly shared, low-generation-probability nucleotide sequences. In a later analysis, a clonal expansion index for each public chain was calculated from normalized within-repertoire ranks of inferred template counts. In a later analysis, generation probabilities were computed using a VDJ recombination model fitted to out-of-frame rearrangements, and the results were checked against IGoR. In a later analysis, hypergeometric tests were used to score TCR-TCR, TCR-HLA and TCR-CMV co-occurrence, with a repertoire-size bias correction applied to TCR pairs. To estimate false discovery rates, a later analysis permuted the HLA or CMV assignments 20 times. In a later analysis, co-occurring TCRs were grouped with DBSCAN, and TCRdist sequence similarity was added when clustering was performed within HLA-allele-positive subsets. Repertoires with fewer than 30,000 or more than 120,000 public chains were left out of co-occurrence clustering, as were about 5 repertoires with anomalous nucleotide sharing. What TCRdb holds here is the immuneACCESS table cut down to in-frame rearrangements. Part of the clones is not present; checked against another copy, under half of the missing clones reflect an unresolved V gene, and the others are unexplained. V, J and clone size derive from that table, while D and trimming were established from the DNA sequence. Counted in this sample were roughly 130,000 clones; roughly two thirds of them appeared once. Clones ranked in the top ten supply 1.6% of the sample.

Germline trimming amounts to 6 bases on V and 4 bases on J, with 7 as the count of junction bases outside the gene matches. Measured from the cysteine to the phenylalanine, the CDR3 is 14 residues long. Solely the CDR3 DNA is kept, with 42 bases framed from the first base. The germline V gene specifies MNHEY as CDR1 and SVGAGI as CDR2. The TCR comes from a man younger than 45 in good health and CMV-seropositive. The chain joins TRBV6-5 to TRBJ2-7; 9 central bases correspond to TRBD1. The sequenced material came from PBMCs. The CDR3 protein is CASRPPGQGYEQYF. The bases read TGTGCCAGCAGGCCCCCGGGACAGGGTTACGAGCAGTACTTC.